A single sample gave rise to the 31 T cell receptor beta chains below, sequenced in a study of T cells expressing NK-cell markers. Each CDR3 protein gets one entry in TCRdb, which reprocessed the 5' RACE reads and gives no DNA. The sample shows approximately 170,000 distinct CDR3 sequences, and 20% to 25% sits with its ten largest clones. Specimen: blood T cells: a sorted CD56 or NKG2C T cell subset, CD4+ or CD8+ T cells, or bulk PBMC T cells (not recorded which). These receptors came from a man aged 18-75 years in good health.

This sequence joins TRBV3-1 and TRBJ2-1; the TCRdb D gene call, TRBD1, has no DNA to confirm it. CDR1 is LGHDT, CDR2 YNNKEL, per germline (reference sequence). The CDR3 loop spans 14 amino acids. The CDR3 sequence is CASSHLTDRNEQFF.

This chain joins TRBV20-1 and TRBJ2-6; with no DNA, the TCRdb D assignment of TRBD1 cannot be verified. The CDR3 is made up of 14 amino acids. Germline V lookup: CDR1 DFQATT, CDR2 SNEGSKA (reference sequence). CDR3 region: CSAFRGSGANVLTF.

The gene calls are TRBV6-5 and TRBJ2-7; TCRdb selects TRBD1, and the lack of DNA leaves this call unchecked. The germline V gene has CDR1 MNHEY and CDR2 SVGAGI. CDR3 length: 16 amino acids. The CDR3: CASSSSQTGGSYEQYF.

The V and J genes are TRBV28 and TRBJ2-1; with no DNA, the TCRdb D assignment of TRBD2 cannot be verified. The CDR3 runs to 13 residues. Germline V gives CDR1 MDHEN, CDR2 SYDVKM. The CDR3 protein is CASSPQGGNEQFF.

The chain carries TRBV10-3 and TRBJ2-1; TCRdb gives TRBD2 as the D gene, but with no DNA this cannot be confirmed. In germline, CDR1 is ENHRY, CDR2 SYGVKD. This CDR3 comprises 17 residues. The CDR3 reads CAISESSGLAPDNEQFF.

V gene TRBV9 combines with J gene TRBJ1-1; TCRdb picks TRBD1, but there is no DNA to check that call. This CDR3 spans 13 amino acids. Germline V gene sequence: CDR1 SGDLS, CDR2 YYNGEE. The CDR3 protein is CASSASTGTEAFF.

The chain couples TRBV2 to TRBJ2-7; the TCRdb D gene call, TRBD1, has no DNA to confirm it. In germline, CDR1 is SNHLY, CDR2 FYNNEI. This CDR3 contains 17 residues. The CDR3 protein is CASSERPAGHLSYEQYF.

The J gene is TRBJ2-7, the V gene TRBV25-1. The CDR3 loop spans 14 amino acids. Germline V lookup: CDR1 MGHDK, CDR2 SYGVNS. CDR3 residues: CASSDRQDSYEQYF.

The rearrangement joins TRBV5-5 to TRBJ1-6. Germline assignment: CDR1 SGHKS and CDR2 YYEKEE (reference sequence). The CDR3 length is 15 residues. This CDR3 reads CASSTLLGWDSPLHF.

This chain links TRBV9 with TRBJ2-6; checking the TCRdb D call of TRBD1 is not possible without DNA. CDR1 is SGDLS and CDR2 is YYNGEE in the germline V gene. This CDR3 contains 15 residues. CDR3 protein: CASARGGSGANVLTF.

The chain recombines TRBV6-1 with TRBJ2-1; TCRdb returns TRBD1, unconfirmable since there is no DNA. Germline CDR1 MNHNS, CDR2 SASEGT. This CDR3 contains 16 residues. CDR3 sequence: CASTKAFAGIWNEQFF.

The chain combines TRBV6-5 with TRBJ2-7; TCRdb picks TRBD2, but there is no DNA to check that call. CDR3 length equals 16 residues. Germline CDR1 and CDR2: MNHEY and SVGAGI. CDR3 amino acids: CASSYPMTSGGYEQYF.

The rearrangement uses TRBV7-6 and TRBJ2-3; as DNA is missing, the TRBD1 call by TCRdb cannot be tested. This CDR3 region has 19 residues. Germline CDR1 and CDR2: SGHVS and FNYEAQ. The CDR3: CASSFSPGGGPHSTDTQYF.

This chain links TRBV6-5 with TRBJ2-7; TCRdb outputs TRBD1, but without DNA this stays unchecked. This CDR3 has 16 residues. In germline, CDR1 is MNHEY, CDR2 SVGAGI. The CDR3: CASSYSVWDRVYEQYF.

The chain uses TRBV6-2 or TRBV6-3 and TRBJ2-3; lacking DNA, the TRBD2 call made by TCRdb goes unchecked. CDR1 is MNHEY, CDR2 SVGEGT, per germline. This CDR3 has 21 amino acids. This chain's CDR3 is CASSYFLLSRSGGVNTDTQYF.

The chain is built from TRBV19 and TRBJ2-2; TCRdb selects TRBD1, and the lack of DNA leaves this call unchecked. Per germline, CDR1 LNHDA and CDR2 SQIVND (reference sequence). CDR3 length: 12 residues. This chain's CDR3 is CASTSGAGELFF.

The genes are TRBV5-6 and TRBJ1-5. The CDR3 extends over 13 amino acids. Germline CDR1 SGHDT, CDR2 YYEEEE. CDR3 sequence: CASSRRAGQPQHF.

The chain carries TRBV29-1 and TRBJ2-5; TCRdb outputs TRBD1, but without DNA this stays unchecked. The CDR3 runs to 16 residues. Germline V gene sequence: CDR1 SQVTM, CDR2 ANQGSEA. CDR3 in amino acids: CSVDGVSNRVSETQYF.

The chain couples TRBV7-9 to TRBJ2-7; TCRdb proposes TRBD2, but this gene call is untestable without DNA. The CDR3 has 14 residues. Germline lookup yields CDR1 SEHNR and CDR2 FQNEAQ (reference sequence). CDR3: CASSPSSPSYEQYF.

This chain links TRBV2 with TRBJ2-2. The CDR3 extends over 13 amino acids. Germline V lookup: CDR1 SNHLY, CDR2 FYNNEI. Here the CDR3 reads CASSPSFAGELFF.

The chain recombines TRBV6-1 with TRBJ1-6; with no DNA, the TCRdb D assignment of TRBD1 cannot be verified. The CDR3 is made up of 16 amino acids. Germline CDR1 is MNHNS and CDR2 is SASEGT. CDR3 amino acids: CASSEKSGTGYRTLHF.

This sequence joins TRBV9 and TRBJ2-1; absent DNA, TCRdb's TRBD2 call cannot be checked. This CDR3 contains 15 residues. CDR1 and CDR2 (germline): SGDLS, YYNGEE. The CDR3 reads CASSVARGKGYEQFF.

The chain is built from TRBV2 and TRBJ2-3. Germline V gene sequence: CDR1 SNHLY, CDR2 FYNNEI. The CDR3 totals 14 residues. The CDR3: CASKSPQSTDTQYF. The variable domain in full, with the rest retrieved from reference TRBV2 and TRBJ2-3, is EPEVTQTPSHQVTQMGQEVILRCVPISNHLYFYWYRQILGQKVEFLVSFYNNEISEKSEIFDDQFSVERPDGSNFTLKIRSTKLEDSAMYFCASKSPQSTDTQYFGPGTRLTVL.

The chain joins TRBV11-2 to TRBJ2-7; lacking DNA, the TRBD1 call made by TCRdb goes unchecked. CDR3 length equals 15 residues. Germline loops: CDR1 SGHAT, CDR2 FQNNGV. This CDR3 reads CASSPPSLGPYEQYF.

V gene TRBV5-1 combines with J gene TRBJ2-2. The CDR3 has 14 amino acids. CDR1 and CDR2 (germline): SGHRS, YFSETQ. The CDR3 reads CASSGTTNTGELFF.

The chain's CDR3 is CASSPSGQGGTEAFF. The chain joins TRBV18 to TRBJ1-1; TCRdb indicates TRBD1, and absent DNA this call remains unverified. There are 15 residues in the CDR3. Germline V CDR1 and CDR2: KGHSH, LQKENI.

The chain uses TRBV20-1 and TRBJ2-2; TCRdb returns TRBD1, unconfirmable since there is no DNA. This CDR3 has 14 amino acids. Germline V gives CDR1 DFQATT, CDR2 SNEGSKA (reference sequence). The CDR3 loop is CSAGQGASTGELFF.

V and J are TRBV27 and TRBJ2-3. CDR3 length: 14 amino acids. Germline V gene data show CDR1 as MNHEY and CDR2 as SMNVEV (reference sequence). The CDR3 loop is CASKGLGITDTQYF.

V usage is TRBV6-1 and J usage is TRBJ2-5; with no DNA, the TCRdb D assignment of TRBD1 cannot be verified. In germline, CDR1 is MNHNS, CDR2 SASEGT. The CDR3 is made up of 15 amino acids. CDR3 region: CASSPTPGIQETQYF.

The chain uses TRBV20-1 and TRBJ1-5. This CDR3 has 13 residues. The germline CDR1 and CDR2 sequences are DFQATT and SNEGSKA (reference sequence). CDR3 loop: CSVSWGGDQPQHF.

V usage is TRBV5-1 and J usage is TRBJ1-6; with no DNA, the TCRdb D assignment of TRBD1 cannot be verified. Germline V gene data show CDR1 as SGHRS and CDR2 as YFSETQ. CDR3 length: 21 residues. CDR3 protein: CASSFFHWRGTGDAYNSPLHF.